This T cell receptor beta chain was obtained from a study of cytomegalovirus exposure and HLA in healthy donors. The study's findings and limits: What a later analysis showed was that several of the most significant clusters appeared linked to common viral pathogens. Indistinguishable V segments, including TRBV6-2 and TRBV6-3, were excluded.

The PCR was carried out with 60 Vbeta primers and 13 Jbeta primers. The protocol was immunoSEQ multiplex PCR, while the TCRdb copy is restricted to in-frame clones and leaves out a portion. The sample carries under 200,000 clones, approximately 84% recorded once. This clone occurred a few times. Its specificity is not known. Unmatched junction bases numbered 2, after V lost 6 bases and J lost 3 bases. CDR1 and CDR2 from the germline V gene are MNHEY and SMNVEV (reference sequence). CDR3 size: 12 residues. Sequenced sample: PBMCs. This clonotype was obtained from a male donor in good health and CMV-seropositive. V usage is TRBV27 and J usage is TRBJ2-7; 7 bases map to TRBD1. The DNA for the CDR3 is TGTGCCAGCAGAACAGGGGTCTACGAGCAGTACTTC. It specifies CASRTGVYEQYF.